The 21 T cell receptor beta chains presented below share a single source sample, sequenced in a study of blood T cell repertoires in COVID-19. Repertoires were generated with immunoSEQ multiplex PCR, while TCRdb's copy carries only in-frame clones and drops some. The data hold just under 50,000 clones, with 79% observed a single time. The specimen sequenced was peripheral blood. The source is a man between 65 and 80 years old with acute or convalescent COVID-19.

The V call is TRBV5-1, the J call TRBJ1-1, with a tentative D call TRBD1 (5 bases). V lost 0 bases and J 3 bases, leaving 12 bases between the germline ends. The germline gives CDR1 SGHRS, CDR2 YFSETQ. The CDR3 contains 15 residues. For the CDR3, the DNA is TGCGCCAGCAGCTTGGGGGCCGGGGGTGACACTGAAGCTTTCTTT. Protein: CASSLGAGGDTEAFF.

The chain combines TRBV27 with TRBJ1-5; 10 bases agree with TRBD1. CDR1 is MNHEY and CDR2 is SMNVEV in the germline V gene (reference sequence). The CDR3 consists of 13 residues. V was pared by 8 bases and J by 6 bases, with 4 bases of the junction left unmatched. The CDR3 bases are TGTGCCAGCGGGGGACAGGGGATTCAGCCCCAGCATTTT. Amino acid sequence: CASGGQGIQPQHF.

The chain recombines TRBV10-3 with TRBJ2-2; 8 nucleotides align to TRBD2. V lost 11 bases to trimming and J lost 0 bases; unmatched junction nucleotides: 2. This CDR3 is built from 13 residues. The germline gives CDR1 ENHRY, CDR2 SYGVKD. This chain's CDR3 is CAAGGANTGELFF. DNA for the CDR3: TGTGCCGCCGGGGGGGCGAACACCGGGGAGCTGTTTTTT.

The V and J genes are TRBV4-3 and TRBJ1-1; no clear D. The CDR3 is 14 residues long. Trimming took 3 bases from V and 1 from J, leaving 9 bases between them. Germline CDR1 and CDR2: LGHNA and YSLEER. CDR3 bases: TGCGCCAGCAGCCATTCCACAGCGAACACTGAAGCTTTCTTT. It yields the protein CASSHSTANTEAFF.

The gene calls are TRBV12-3 or TRBV12-4 and TRBJ1-1, with a tentative D call TRBD1 (5 bases). The V end lost 6 bases, the J end lost 6 bases, and 11 bases lay between the germline ends. This CDR3 is built from 12 residues. CDR3 in DNA: TGTGCCAGCAGAGGGGCCGGACCTGAAGCTTTCTTT. It translates to CASRGAGPEAFF.

The chain uses TRBV19 and TRBJ2-5, with TRBD2 identical over 11 bases. Germline V gene sequence: CDR1 LNHDA, CDR2 SQIVND (reference sequence). The CDR3 has 17 amino acids. V lost 9 bases, J lost 2 bases, and 14 bases stayed unmatched. The CDR3 region has the DNA TGTGCCAGGGAGGAGACGGAGGGACTAGCGGCTCAAGAGACCCAGTACTTC. Its protein is CAREETEGLAAQETQYF.

The chain carries TRBV6-6 and TRBJ2-2; the match to TRBD1 covers 8 bases. The CDR3 extends over 15 amino acids. The J segment lost 0 bases and the V segment lost 6 bases, leaving 3 bases of the junction unmatched. The germline gives CDR1 MNHNY, CDR2 SVGAGI (reference sequence). The CDR3 DNA reads TGTGCCAGCAGAGAACAGGGGGCGAACACCGGGGAGCTGTTTTTT. Its protein product is CASREQGANTGELFF.

This chain joins TRBV10-2 and TRBJ2-1; D gene ambiguous. V was shortened by 7 bases and J by 9 bases, with 7 bases between the two germline ends. Germline assignment: CDR1 WSHSY and CDR2 SAAADI. CDR3 length: 10 residues. CDR3: CASMEFEQFF. CDR3 sequence (DNA): TGCGCCAGCATGGAGTTTGAGCAGTTCTTC.

J is TRBJ2-7 and V is TRBV11-1; a weak D match, TRBD2 (5 bases). Trimming took 4 bases from V and 7 from J, leaving 17 bases between them. Germline-derived CDR1 and CDR2 are SGHAT and FQDESV (reference sequence). CDR3 length equals 14 residues. In DNA, the CDR3 is TGTGCCAGCAGCTCAGGACTCGGGGTGCGGGAGCAGTACTTC. Its translation: CASSSGLGVREQYF.

This clone was seen a handful of times. This sequence joins TRBV11-3 and TRBJ2-7, with a weak D call TRBD2 (6 bases). The CDR3 contains 14 residues. The germline V gene has CDR1 SGHNT and CDR2 YENEEA. V lost 5 bases and J lost 4, with 15 bases in between. The CDR3 spells CASSLPGAAYEQYF. The CDR3 nucleotides read TGTGCCAGCAGCCTCCCGGGAGCGGCGTACGAGCAGTACTTC. The whole variable domain, remainder taken from reference TRBV11-3 and TRBJ2-7, is EAGVVQSPRYKIIEKKQPVAFWCNPISGHNTLYWYLQNLGQGPELLIRYENEEAVDDSQLPKDRFSAERLKGVDSTLKIQPAELGDSAVYLCASSLPGAAYEQYFGPGTRLTVT.

CDR3 in DNA: TGTGCCAGCAATGCGGGCCAAAACTATGGCTACACCTTC. Amino acid sequence: CASNAGQNYGYTF. The chain has TRBV11-3 and TRBJ1-2; D unclear. Trimming took off 7 bases at V and 2 bases at J, with 11 bases between the two ends. The germline V gene has CDR1 SGHNT and CDR2 YENEEA. The CDR3 runs 13 residues.

The chain recombines TRBV4-2 with TRBJ2-7, with 10 nucleotides matching TRBD2. Germline trimming cut 1 base from V and 2 bases from J; bases unmatched to any gene: 2. The CDR3 runs to 15 residues. Germline V gene lookup returns CDR1 LGHNA and CDR2 YNFKEQ. The CDR3 bases are TGTGCCAGCAGCCAAGTAGCGGGGGGTCCCTACGAGCAGTACTTC. It codes for CASSQVAGGPYEQYF.

The CDR3 is CASSLRPGQGAYEQYF. The CDR3, as DNA: TGCGCCAGCAGCTTAAGACCGGGACAGGGGGCTTACGAGCAGTACTTC. This chain links TRBV5-1 with TRBJ2-7; 12 bases line up with TRBD1. CDR1 is SGHRS, CDR2 YFSETQ, per germline. CDR3 length: 16 residues. The V gene end was trimmed by 2 bases and the J gene end by 4 bases; junction bases not matched to a gene: 7.

The chain joins TRBV30 to TRBJ2-3, with TRBD1 matching 8 bases. Germline lookup yields CDR1 GTSNPN and CDR2 SVGIG (reference sequence). The CDR3 has 15 amino acids. With 3 bases clipped from V and 2 bases from J, the junction kept 7 bases outside the gene matches. The CDR3 nucleotides are TGTGCCTGGAGCCTCGGACAGGGCCTCACAGATACGCAGTATTTT. This translates into CAWSLGQGLTDTQYF.

J is TRBJ2-3 and V is TRBV6-4; 7 nucleotides align to TRBD2. The germline V gene encodes CDR1 MRHNA and CDR2 SNTAGT. The CDR3 consists of 14 residues. V shed 11 bases and J 4 bases; nucleotides not matched to a gene: 12. The CDR3 protein is CAGSGGEQSDTQYF. The CDR3 nucleotides are TGTGCCGGGTCGGGGGGAGAGCAGTCAGATACGCAGTATTTT.

This chain's CDR3 is CASHPTGVYTGELFF. DNA of the CDR3: TGTGCCTCCCACCCCACGGGAGTGTATACCGGGGAGCTGTTTTTT. The genes are TRBV7-3 and TRBJ2-2; TRBD2 is a possible D gene (6 bases). V was pared by 11 bases and J by 5 bases, with 21 bases between. CDR3 size: 15 residues. The V gene's germline CDR1 is SGHTA and CDR2 FQGTGA.

This clone was detected a few times. The gene calls are TRBV2 and TRBJ1-1; D is undetermined. Germline V gives CDR1 SNHLY, CDR2 FYNNEI. V lost 6 bases and J 0 bases, leaving 8 bases between the germline ends. This CDR3 comprises 13 residues. The DNA for the CDR3 is TGTGCCAGCAGCTCCAGGATGAACACTGAAGCTTTCTTT. Amino acid sequence: CASSSRMNTEAFF.

About this clone: The junction departs from the called germline gene at one end, perhaps through a read error. The CDR3 protein is CASSPGTSKDTQYF. CDR3 nucleotide sequence: TGTGCCAGCTCGCCCGGGACTAGCAAAGATACGCAGTATTTT. The V gene is TRBV18, the J gene TRBJ2-3; TRBD2 agrees at 9 bases. Per the germline V gene, CDR1 is KGHSH and CDR2 is LQKENI. The CDR3 is made up of 14 amino acids. Filled out from reference TRBV18 and TRBJ2-3, the complete variable domain reads NAGVMQNPRHLVRRRGQEARLRCSPMKGHSHVYWYRQLPEEGLKFMVYLQKENIIDESGMPKERFSAEFPKEGPSILRIQQVVRGDSAAYFCASSPGTSKDTQYFGPGTRLTVL.

This clone turned up a few times. This sequence joins TRBV5-1 and TRBJ2-1; 10 nucleotides match TRBD1. Per the germline V gene, CDR1 is SGHRS and CDR2 is YFSETQ. The CDR3 runs 15 residues. V shed 3 bases, J shed 8 bases, and the junction held 8 bases outside the gene matches. The DNA of the CDR3 is TGCGCCAGCAGCTACCGGGACAGGGGTACCGATGAGCAGTTCTTC. This translates into CASSYRDRGTDEQFF.

V gene TRBV7-2 combines with J gene TRBJ1-6, with D possibly matching TRBD1 (5 bases). CDR3 length: 15 amino acids. Germline loops: CDR1 SGHTA, CDR2 FQGNSA. V was pared by 1 base and J by 8 bases, with 12 bases between. The CDR3 sequence is CASSLELQGDSPLHF. CDR3 DNA sequence: TGTGCCAGCAGCTTAGAATTGCAAGGGGATTCACCCCTCCACTTT.

This CDR3 is CASSRREGYTYEQYF. CDR3 nucleotide sequence: TGTGCCAGCAGCCGGCGGGAGGGCTACACTTACGAGCAGTACTTC. The chain has TRBV7-2 and TRBJ2-7; 9 bases are shared with TRBD2. The CDR3 loop spans 15 amino acids. With V trimmed by 5 bases and J by 4 bases, 9 bases remained unmatched. Per the germline V gene, CDR1 is SGHTA and CDR2 is FQGNSA.